The sequence of this T cell receptor (beta chain) was determined in a study of T cell changes during pregnancy in multiple sclerosis (dated by TCRdb to between 2018 and 2021). Regarding the study in general: The study examined how the T cell repertoire changed over the course of pregnancy in women with multiple sclerosis.

Remarks on this clone: No antigen is known for it. Base quality data are lacking; no much larger clone is found one base away.

Library preparation was by the immunoSEQ multiplex PCR assay. TCRdb took this table from immuneACCESS and kept in-frame rearrangements with V and J called. Such tables lack part of the clones; where checked against another copy, unresolved V genes explain under half of the gap, and the rest is unexplained. This sample lists some 85,000 clones; approximately 94% were detected once. 0.7% to 0.95% of the sample is taken by the ten largest. The CDR3 holds 15 amino acids from the cysteine to the phenylalanine. CDR3 DNA only is kept here, 45 bases in frame from base 1. Looking up the germline V gene yields CDR1 MGHRA and CDR2 YSYEKL. Clipping removes 4 bases from V and 5 bases from J, with 8 as the unmatched junction base count.

This clonotype was obtained from a female donor with multiple sclerosis, enrolled in a pregnancy study. Sequences were derived from peripheral blood, sampled in the third trimester of pregnancy. This chain joins TRBV4-1 to TRBJ2-1; TRBD1 matches 7 bases in the middle. The bases are TGCGCCAGCAGCCCGCCGGGACAGCCCGACAATGAGCAGTTCTTC. This is translated as CASSPPGQPDNEQFF.